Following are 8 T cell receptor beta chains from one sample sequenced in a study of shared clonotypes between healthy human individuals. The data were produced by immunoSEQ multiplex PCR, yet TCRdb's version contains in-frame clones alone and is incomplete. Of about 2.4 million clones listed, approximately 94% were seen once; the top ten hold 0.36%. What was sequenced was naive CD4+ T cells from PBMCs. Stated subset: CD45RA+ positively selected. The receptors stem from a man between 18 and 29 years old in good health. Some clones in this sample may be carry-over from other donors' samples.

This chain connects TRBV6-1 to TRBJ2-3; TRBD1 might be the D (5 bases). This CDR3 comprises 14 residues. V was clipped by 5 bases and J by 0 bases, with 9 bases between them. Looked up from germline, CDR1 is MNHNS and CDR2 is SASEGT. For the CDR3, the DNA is TGTGCCAGCAGTCCAGGACAAAGCACAGATACGCAGTATTTT. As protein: CASSPGQSTDTQYF.

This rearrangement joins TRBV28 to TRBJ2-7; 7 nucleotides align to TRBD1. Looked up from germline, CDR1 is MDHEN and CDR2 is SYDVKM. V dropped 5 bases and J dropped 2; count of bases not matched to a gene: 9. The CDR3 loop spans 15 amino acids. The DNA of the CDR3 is TGTGCCAGCAGTCTTAACAGGGGAGTAACCTACGAGCAGTACTTC. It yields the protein CASSLNRGVTYEQYF.

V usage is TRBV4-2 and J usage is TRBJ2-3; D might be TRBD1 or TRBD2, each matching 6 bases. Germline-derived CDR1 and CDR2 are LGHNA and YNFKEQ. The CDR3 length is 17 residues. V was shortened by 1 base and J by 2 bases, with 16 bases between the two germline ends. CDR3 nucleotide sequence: TGTGCCAGCAGCCAAGTACGGGGGCAGTCCAACACAGATACGCAGTATTTT. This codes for CASSQVRGQSNTDTQYF.

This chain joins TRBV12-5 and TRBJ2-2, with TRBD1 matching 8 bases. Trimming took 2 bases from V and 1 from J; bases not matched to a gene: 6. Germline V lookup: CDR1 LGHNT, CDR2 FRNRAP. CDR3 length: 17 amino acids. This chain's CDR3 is CASGLSPGTGNTGELFF. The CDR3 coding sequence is TGTGCTAGTGGTTTGTCTCCCGGGACAGGGAACACCGGGGAGCTGTTTTTT.

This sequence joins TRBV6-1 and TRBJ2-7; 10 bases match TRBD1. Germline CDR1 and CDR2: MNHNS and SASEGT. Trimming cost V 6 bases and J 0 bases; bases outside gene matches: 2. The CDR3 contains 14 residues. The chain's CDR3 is CASRRQGASYEQYF. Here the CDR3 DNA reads TGTGCCAGCAGGAGACAGGGGGCCTCCTACGAGCAGTACTTC.

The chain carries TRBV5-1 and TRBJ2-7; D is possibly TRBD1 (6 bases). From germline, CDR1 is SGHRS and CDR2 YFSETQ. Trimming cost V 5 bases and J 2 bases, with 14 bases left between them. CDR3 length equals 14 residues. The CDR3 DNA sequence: TGCGCCAGCAGTCCGCCGGGACACACCTACGAGCAGTACTTC. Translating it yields CASSPPGHTYEQYF.

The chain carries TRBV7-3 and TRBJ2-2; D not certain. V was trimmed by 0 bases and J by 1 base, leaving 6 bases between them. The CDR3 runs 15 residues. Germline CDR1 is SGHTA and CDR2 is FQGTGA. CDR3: CASSLTKGNTGELFF. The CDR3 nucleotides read TGTGCCAGCAGCTTAACCAAGGGGAACACCGGGGAGCTGTTTTTT.

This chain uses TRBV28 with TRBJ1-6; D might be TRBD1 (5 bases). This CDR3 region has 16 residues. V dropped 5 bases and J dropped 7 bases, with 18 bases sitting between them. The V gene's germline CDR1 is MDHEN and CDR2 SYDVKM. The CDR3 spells CASSPLGRDDNSPLHF. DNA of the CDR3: TGTGCCAGCAGTCCGCTGGGCAGGGACGACAATTCACCCCTCCACTTT.